A selection of T cell receptor beta chains follows, all from one sample in a study of regulatory dendritic cells for organ transplantation. Assay used: immunoSEQ multiplex PCR; TCRdb lists only in-frame clones, some missing. In the table there are 12,000 or so clones, about nine tenths of which are singletons. Their target antigens are unknown. Sample: naive CD8+ T cells from blood cultured with dendritic cells. Receptor source: a human donor in good health. CDR3s include the opening cysteine and the closing phenylalanine or tryptophan. The D gene is left open where the match is weak. Expanded clones are given a class, and other clones once, few, many or no size at all.

clone_size d_call j_call v_call cdr3_nt cdr3_aa
once TRBD1 TRBJ2-5 TRBV10-3 TGTGCCATCAGGGGACAGGGCACAGGAGAGACCCAGTACTTC CAIRGQGTGETQYF
NA TRBD1 TRBJ1-5 TRBV27 TGTGCCAGCAGTATCGGACAGGGCAGTTTTAGCAATCAGCCCCAGCATTTT CASSIGQGSFSNQPQHF
NA TRBD2 TRBJ2-7 TRBV2 TGTGCCAGCAGTGTGGGCGGGAGTTATTACGAGCAGTACTTC CASSVGGSYYEQYF
NA NA TRBJ2-3 TRBV9 TGTGCCAGCAGCGTAGATGGCAGGGGAGACACAGATACGCAGTATTTT CASSVDGRGDTDTQYF
NA NA TRBJ2-7 TRBV6-5 TGTGCCAGCAGTTACTTCCCGGGGGACTCCTACGAGCAGTACTTC CASSYFPGDSYEQYF
NA TRBD1 TRBJ1-4 TRBV4-1 TGCGCCAGCAGCCGGTCTACAGGGGGCGGTGAAAAACTGTTTTTT CASSRSTGGGEKLFF
NA NA TRBJ2-1 TRBV7-9 TGTGCCAGCAGCTCCAGAGACTGGGGAATGTCCACAACCTACAATGAGCAGTTCTTC CASSSRDWGMSTTYNEQFF
NA NA TRBJ1-1 TRBV11-1 TGTGCCAGCAGCTTAGTTTGGGGAACTGAAGCTTTCTTT CASSLVWGTEAFF
NA NA TRBJ2-1 TRBV7-9 TGTGCCAGCAGCTTATACATATCTGAGCAGTTCTTC CASSLYISEQFF
NA TRBD1 TRBJ1-2 TRBV5-4 TGTGCCAGCAGCTTGAGGGGACAGGGGTTTGGCTATGGCTACACCTTC CASSLRGQGFGYGYTF
NA TRBD1 TRBJ2-1 TRBV5-5 TGTGCCAGCAGCCCCGCCCGGGACAGGGGGCATGAGCAGTTCTTC CASSPARDRGHEQFF
NA NA TRBJ2-7 TRBV19 TGTGCCAGTAGTGTAGCCGGGACAAACTACGAGCAGTACTTC CASSVAGTNYEQYF
NA TRBD1 TRBJ1-4 TRBV27 TGTGCCAGCAGTTTATCGTACAGGGGGGGAGAAAAACTGTTTTTT CASSLSYRGGEKLFF
NA NA TRBJ2-1 TRBV5-4 TGTGCCAGCAGCTGGTCTGAGAGCCCGGGTGAGCAGTTCTTC CASSWSESPGEQFF
NA TRBD1 TRBJ2-7 TRBV7-8 TGTGCCAGCACCCCACCCGCAGGGGGCTACGAGCAGTACTTC CASTPPAGGYEQYF
NA NA TRBJ1-5 TRBV7-2 TGTGCCAGCAGCTTAGACTATGACAGTTGGTCGGATCCGCCCCAGCATTTT CASSLDYDSWSDPPQHF
NA TRBD2 TRBJ2-2 TRBV27 TGTGCCAGCAGTCCCCTAGCGGGGCTCACCGGGGAGCTGTTTTTT CASSPLAGLTGELFF
NA NA TRBJ1-4 TRBV27 TGTGCCAGCAGTTTTCCGAATGAAAAACTGTTTTTT CASSFPNEKLFF
NA TRBD2 TRBJ2-1 TRBV2 TGTGCCAGCAGTGAAGCGCTTCGGGCTAGCGGGGGGAATGAGCAGTTCTTC CASSEALRASGGNEQFF
once NA TRBJ1-2 TRBV16 TGTGCCAGCAGCCAAGATGAACTTTACTATGGCTACACCTTC CASSQDELYYGYTF
NA TRBD1 TRBJ2-7 TRBV10-2 TGCGCCAGCAGTGAGGTTGGGACAGGGGTCTACGAGCAGTACTTC CASSEVGTGVYEQYF
once TRBD1 TRBJ1-2 TRBV11-1 TGTGCCAGCAGCTACACCGGGACAGGGGATTCTGGCTACACCTTC CASSYTGTGDSGYTF
NA TRBD2 TRBJ2-2 TRBV4-2 TGTGCCAGCAGCCAAATGGGCGGGGGATCAGGGACTTACACCGGGGAGCTGTTTTTT CASSQMGGGSGTYTGELFF
NA TRBD1 TRBJ1-6 TRBV5-6 TGTGCCAGCAGCTGGGGGACAGGGAGGCTTTCACCCCTCCACTTT CASSWGTGRLSPLHF
NA NA TRBJ1-2 TRBV29-1 TGCAGCGTTTACCTTATTGGCAGGGCTTATGGCTACACCTTC CSVYLIGRAYGYTF
NA NA TRBJ1-2 TRBV4-1 TGCGCCAGCAGCCAAGTTCTTCCGGGGCCGTATGGCTACACCTTC CASSQVLPGPYGYTF
once NA TRBJ1-2 TRBV7-2 TGTGCCAGCAGGGGGAACTATGGCTACACCTTC CASRGNYGYTF